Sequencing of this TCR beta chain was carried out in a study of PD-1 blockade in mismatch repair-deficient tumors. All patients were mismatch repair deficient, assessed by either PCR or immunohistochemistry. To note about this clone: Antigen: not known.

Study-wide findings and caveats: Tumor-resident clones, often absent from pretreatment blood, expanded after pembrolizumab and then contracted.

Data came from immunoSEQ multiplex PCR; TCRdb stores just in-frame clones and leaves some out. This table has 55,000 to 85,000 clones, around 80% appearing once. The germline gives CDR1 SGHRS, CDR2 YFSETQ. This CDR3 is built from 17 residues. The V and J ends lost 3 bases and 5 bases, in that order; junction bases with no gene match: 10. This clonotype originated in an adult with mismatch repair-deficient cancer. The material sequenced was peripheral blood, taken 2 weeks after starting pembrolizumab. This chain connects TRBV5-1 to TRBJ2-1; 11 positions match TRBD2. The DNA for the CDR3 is TGCGCCAGCAGCTCTCTGTATGGGACTAGCGGAAACAATGAGCAGTTCTTC. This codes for CASSSLYGTSGNNEQFF.